These 22 T cell receptor beta chains originate from one sample sequenced in a study of shared clonotypes between healthy human individuals. Here immunoSEQ multiplex PCR was the method, and the copy in TCRdb shows in-frame clones only, minus some. This sample has approximately 2.3 million clones, with approximately 95% found just once. Source material: naive CD4+ T cells from PBMCs. Described subset: CD45RA+ positively selected. Receptor source: a young man in good health. Some clones in this sample may be carry-over from other donors' samples.

This chain joins TRBV6-6 and TRBJ2-1; no reliable D call. This CDR3 comprises 14 residues. Germline assignment: CDR1 MNHNY and CDR2 SVGAGI (reference sequence). Trimming removed 5 bases at V and 6 bases at J, with 14 bases between. The CDR3 reads CASSRTVAGNEQFF. The CDR3 DNA follows: TGTGCCAGCAGTCGAACGGTAGCCGGCAATGAGCAGTTCTTC.

This rearrangement joins TRBV5-1 to TRBJ2-3, with D tentatively TRBD1 or TRBD2 (5 bases each). Germline V gives CDR1 SGHRS, CDR2 YFSETQ. V lost 4 bases, J lost 2 bases, and 14 bases lay in between. The CDR3 contains 15 residues. In nucleotides, the CDR3 is TGCGCCAGCAGCACCGGGACGGCTACCACAGATACGCAGTATTTT. Protein: CASSTGTATTDTQYF.

The rearrangement joins TRBV19 to TRBJ2-2; D remains unclear. The germline V gene has CDR1 LNHDA and CDR2 SQIVND (reference sequence). Between the trimmed V and J ends, which lost 8 bases and 5 bases, there was a span of 12 bases. The CDR3 runs to 13 residues. The CDR3 bases are TGTGCCAGTCGGTTGGGTGGGACCGGGGAGCTGTTTTTT. The encoded protein is CASRLGGTGELFF.

The chain carries TRBV21-1 and TRBJ2-7; the table names TRBD2, a call not compared with the DNA. TRBV21-1 is a pseudogene. This CDR3 has 14 residues. This chain's CDR3 is CASSKGLARYEQYF. The CDR3 DNA sequence: TGTGCCAGCAGCAAGGGGCTAGCGAGGTACGAGCAGTACTTC.

The J gene is TRBJ2-4, the V gene TRBV9, with a weak D call TRBD1 (5 bases). The CDR3 consists of 14 residues. Germline CDR1 is SGDLS and CDR2 is YYNGEE. Deletions cut 1 base from V and 6 bases from J, with 11 bases between. For the CDR3, the DNA is TGTGCCAGCAGCGTAAACCCCCAGGGAAACATTCAGTACTTC. Its translation: CASSVNPQGNIQYF.

This chain joins TRBV10-1 and TRBJ2-1; either TRBD1 or TRBD2 may supply D (6 bases each). Germline CDR1 and CDR2: WNHNN and SYGVQD (reference sequence). The ends were cut back, 2 bases at V and 5 bases at J, with 16 bases in the middle. The CDR3 loop spans 16 amino acids. The CDR3 DNA reads as TGCGCCAGCAGTGAGCGGGGGCAGGGAGAAGACAATGAGCAGTTCTTC. Its translation is CASSERGQGEDNEQFF.

V is TRBV5-1 and J is TRBJ2-5; 12 nucleotides agree with TRBD2. The V and J ends lost 5 bases and 4 bases, in that order; junction bases with no gene match: 15. This CDR3 is 18 amino acids long. Germline V gene sequence: CDR1 SGHRS, CDR2 YFSETQ. The CDR3 DNA sequence: TGCGCCAGCAGAATTTACCCTAGCGGGAGGGCCTATCCAGAGACCCAGTACTTC. Protein: CASRIYPSGRAYPETQYF. Full variable domain (missing parts from reference TRBV5-1 and TRBJ2-5): KAGVTQTPRYLIKTRGQQVTLSCSPISGHRSVSWYQQTPGQGLQFLFEYFSETQRNKGNFPGRFSGRQFSNSRSEMNVSTLELGDSALYLCASRIYPSGRAYPETQYFGPGTRLLVL.

The V and J genes are TRBV5-3 and TRBJ2-7; D is uncertain. TRBV5-3 is labeled an ORF, and its function is uncertain. V was trimmed by 1 base and J by 4 bases, leaving 24 bases between them. The CDR3 covers 18 residues. The CDR3 DNA reads as TGTGCCAGAAGCTTGCTGTTTGCGTCTTGGGCCAGCAGTTACGAGCAGTACTTC. It encodes CARSLLFASWASSYEQYF.

The table lists this clone with a few counts. The chain employs TRBV2 and TRBJ1-5, with 7 positions matching TRBD1. Germline-derived CDR1 and CDR2 are SNHLY and FYNNEI. The CDR3 loop spans 14 amino acids. The V and J ends lost 4 bases and 7 bases, in that order; junction bases with no gene match: 7. CDR3 in amino acids: CASSAQGLGQPQHF. Written as DNA, the CDR3 is TGTGCCAGCAGTGCACAGGGGCTAGGGCAGCCCCAGCATTTT.

This chain joins TRBV5-6 and TRBJ2-2; 8 bases map to TRBD2. Unmatched junction bases numbered 3, after V lost 1 base and J lost 4 bases. The CDR3 length is 15 residues. Per the germline V gene, CDR1 is SGHDT and CDR2 is YYEEEE. Here the CDR3 reads CASSLLREATGELFF. The CDR3 nucleotides are TGTGCCAGCAGCTTGTTGCGGGAGGCCACCGGGGAGCTGTTTTTT.

The rearrangement links TRBV18 to TRBJ2-1, with 12 nucleotides matching TRBD2. The CDR3 has 18 amino acids. In germline, CDR1 is KGHSH, CDR2 LQKENI. V lost 3 bases to trimming and J lost 5 bases; unmatched junction nucleotides: 11. The DNA for the CDR3 is TGTGCCAGCTCACCTGAGATGGGTGGACTAGCGGGAAACAATGAGCAGTTCTTC. Translated, it gives CASSPEMGGLAGNNEQFF.

The genes are TRBV18 and TRBJ2-7, with D hard to call. The V end was cut by 2 bases, the J end by 6 bases, with 11 bases between. This CDR3 has 13 residues. Per the germline V gene, CDR1 is KGHSH and CDR2 is LQKENI. The CDR3 loop is CASSPNAGIEQYF. The DNA of the CDR3 is TGTGCCAGCTCACCAAACGCTGGGATCGAGCAGTACTTC.

The chain recombines TRBV29-1 with TRBJ2-5, with D maybe TRBD2 (5 bases). CDR3 length: 13 amino acids. V dropped 4 bases and J dropped 7 bases, with 16 bases sitting between them. CDR1 is SQVTM, CDR2 ANQGSEA, per germline. The CDR3 coding sequence is TGCAGCGTTGTACGAGACACGGCGGGGACCCAGTACTTC. This translates into CSVVRDTAGTQYF. Together with reference TRBV29-1 and TRBJ2-5, the CDR3 gives the full variable domain: SAVISQKPSRDICQRGTSLTIQCQVDSQVTMMFWYRQQPGQSLTLIATANQGSEATYESGFVIDKFPISRPNLTFSTLTVSNMSPEDSSIYLCSVVRDTAGTQYFGPGTRLLVL.

The chain is built from TRBV6-6 and TRBJ1-5; D might be TRBD1 (5 bases). Trimming stripped 6 bases from V and 4 bases from J, with 16 bases between. The V gene's germline CDR1 is MNHNY and CDR2 SVGAGI (reference sequence). The CDR3 spans 15 residues. Here the CDR3 reads CASSPTVGGNQPQHF. The CDR3 DNA reads TGTGCCAGCAGCCCGACCGTCGGGGGGAATCAGCCCCAGCATTTT.

A remark on this clone: Different DNA sequences within this sample yield the same CDR3. CDR3 sequence: CASSFSRDTQYF. CDR3 sequence (DNA): TGTGCCAGCAGCTTCTCTAGGGATACGCAGTATTTT. V gene TRBV7-2 combines with J gene TRBJ2-3; D remains unclear. Per the germline V gene, CDR1 is SGHTA and CDR2 is FQGNSA. Trimming left V 3 bases short and J 6 bases short, with 7 bases between. The CDR3 loop spans 12 amino acids. The full variable domain, with the rest looked up from reference TRBV7-2 and TRBJ2-3, is GAGVSQSPSNKVTEKGKDVELRCDPISGHTALYWYRQSLGQGLEFLIYFQGNSAPDKSGLPSDRFSAERTGGSVSTLTIQRTQQEDSAVYLCASSFSRDTQYFGPGTRLTVL.

V usage is TRBV2 and J usage is TRBJ2-2; TRBD2 aligns across 13 bases. V shed 6 bases and J 8 bases; nucleotides not matched to a gene: 9. Germline loops: CDR1 SNHLY, CDR2 FYNNEI. This CDR3 is built from 16 residues. The CDR3: CASRKTSGRAPGELFF. In DNA form, the CDR3 reads TGTGCCAGCAGGAAAACTAGCGGGAGGGCCCCGGGGGAGCTGTTTTTT.

The J gene is TRBJ1-2, the V gene TRBV9, with D possibly being TRBD1 (5 bases). Germline loops: CDR1 SGDLS, CDR2 YYNGEE. V shed 3 bases and J shed 0 bases, with 12 bases lying between them. The CDR3 has 15 amino acids. This CDR3 reads CASSAGRASNYGYTF. The CDR3 nucleotides are TGTGCCAGCAGCGCAGGGAGGGCTTCTAACTATGGCTACACCTTC. Full variable domain (rest looked up from reference TRBV9 and TRBJ1-2): DSGVTQTPKHLITATGQRVTLRCSPRSGDLSVYWYQQSLDQGLQFLIQYYNGEERAKGNILERFSAQQFPDLHSELNLSSLELGDSALYFCASSAGRASNYGYTFGSGTRLTVV.

The chain links TRBV16 to TRBJ1-4; D unresolved. The V end lost 5 bases, the J end lost 8 bases, and 12 bases lay between the germline ends. The CDR3 sequence is 13 residues long. Germline V lookup: CDR1 KGHSY, CDR2 FQNENV. The CDR3, as DNA: TGTGCCAGCAGCTCCCACCACGGAGAAAAACTGTTTTTT. Translated: CASSSHHGEKLFF.

This chain connects TRBV4-3 to TRBJ1-2; possibly TRBD1 for D (6 bases). The CDR3 length is 15 residues. Germline V lookup: CDR1 LGHNA, CDR2 YSLEER. V shed 1 base and J shed 4 bases, with 13 bases lying between them. The CDR3: CASSQGRQVVYGYTF. CDR3 bases: TGCGCCAGCAGCCAAGGCCGACAGGTGGTCTATGGCTACACCTTC.

Written as DNA, the CDR3 is TGTGCCAGCAGCCCCAGACTGGGGCAGTCTGGAAACACCATATATTTT. Translation: CASSPRLGQSGNTIYF. The chain employs TRBV9 and TRBJ1-3; maybe TRBD1 (5 bases). This CDR3 has 16 residues. The V and J ends lost 4 bases and 1 base respectively, with 15 bases between them. Per germline, CDR1 SGDLS and CDR2 YYNGEE.

V and J are TRBV5-1 and TRBJ1-2; 10 bases line up with TRBD1. The J segment lost 6 bases and the V segment lost 1 base, leaving 9 bases of the junction unmatched. There are 16 residues in the CDR3. Germline CDR1 SGHRS, CDR2 YFSETQ. The CDR3 here is CASSLSIGDRGNGYTF. The CDR3 DNA reads as TGCGCCAGCAGCTTGTCGATCGGGGACAGGGGTAATGGCTACACCTTC.

This sequence joins TRBV7-2 and TRBJ2-7; D not resolved. V lost 3 bases to trimming and J lost 3 bases, with 9 bases between them. The CDR3 consists of 13 residues. Looked up from germline, CDR1 is SGHTA and CDR2 is FQGNSA. The CDR3 region has the DNA TGTGCCAGCAGCTTTGATACCTACTACGAGCAGTACTTC. Amino acids: CASSFDTYYEQYF.